This TCR beta chain was sequenced during a study of blood T cell repertoires in COVID-19. For the study at large: Samples came from the United States, Italy and Spain, spanning acute and convalescent COVID-19. Sample material is recorded as cDNA or gDNA derived from T cells, B-cell-depleted T cells, or PBMCs.

CDR1 is MNHEY and CDR2 is SVGEGT in the germline V gene. The length of the CDR3 is 15 residues. Trimming removed 0 bases at V and 2 bases at J, with 10 bases between. Authors' data handling: Using reference gene primer amplification, nucleated cell counts were estimated. Measured with immunoSEQ multiplex PCR; TCRdb has only the in-frame clones, and not every one. V, J and clone size are taken as reported in that table, and D and trimming were inferred from the DNA itself. The sample lists just over 70,000 clones, under 95% seen once, with 7.5% to 9.5% in the top ten. The source is a human donor in a cohort sampled during active COVID-19. The chain has TRBV6-2 or TRBV6-3 and TRBJ1-1, with D unresolved. The specimen sequenced was peripheral blood. As DNA, the CDR3 is TGTGCCAGCAGTTACTCTTGGCAGGTAAACACTGAAGCTTTCTTT. Its translation: CASSYSWQVNTEAFF.